The 10 T cell receptor beta chains below come from one sample, sequenced in a study of shared clonotypes between healthy human individuals. The method was immunoSEQ multiplex PCR; TCRdb's version includes in-frame clones alone and lacks a portion of them. The table lists about 1.1 million clones, approximately 80% of them singletons, with around 0.61% in the top ten. The sample comprised memory CD4+ T cells from PBMCs. Subset reported: CD45RA-negative fraction. These receptors were obtained from a man in his late teens or twenties in good health. Some clones in this sample may be carry-over from other donors' samples.

This clone came up a few times. The chain is built from TRBV5-4 and TRBJ1-2; D gene unclear. The CDR3 is 13 residues long. Trimming left V 4 bases short and J 1 base short, with 8 bases between. Germline CDR1 reads SGHNT; CDR2 reads YYREEE (reference sequence). The CDR3 loop is CASSIRFNYGYTF. As DNA, the CDR3 is TGTGCCAGCAGCATCAGGTTTAACTATGGCTACACCTTC.

The J gene is TRBJ1-4, the V gene TRBV9; unclear D gene. The length of the CDR3 is 16 residues. The V end was cut by 0 bases, the J end by 1 base, with 10 bases between. Per germline, CDR1 SGDLS and CDR2 YYNGEE. The CDR3 coding sequence is TGTGCCAGCAGCGTAGGACCCGCGGGAACTAATGAAAAACTGTTTTTT. Its protein product is CASSVGPAGTNEKLFF. The entire variable domain, with the rest obtained from reference TRBV9 and TRBJ1-4, is as follows: DSGVTQTPKHLITATGQRVTLRCSPRSGDLSVYWYQQSLDQGLQFLIQYYNGEERAKGNILERFSAQQFPDLHSELNLSSLELGDSALYFCASSVGPAGTNEKLFFGSGTQLSVL.

The rearrangement uses TRBV14 and TRBJ2-7, with D possibly being TRBD1 (7 bases). From germline, CDR1 is SGHDN and CDR2 FVKESK. The CDR3 loop spans 16 amino acids. Trimming cost V 2 bases and J 3 bases, with 17 bases left between them. The CDR3 DNA reads TGTGCCAGCAGCCAATTTAGGGCAGGGGGAGGCTACGAGCAGTACTTC. Encoded protein: CASSQFRAGGGYEQYF.

A remark on this clone: One junction end does not reproduce the germline sequence, and a read error may be involved. The gene calls are TRBV4-1 and TRBJ2-4; D not resolved. The CDR3 covers 15 residues. The germline V gene has CDR1 MGHRA and CDR2 YSYEKL. The CDR3 region is CASSQGLVAKNIQHF. The CDR3 nucleotides are TGCGCCAGCAGCCAAGGCCTCGTGGCCAAAAACATTCAGCACTTC.

The chain links TRBV7-2 to TRBJ2-7; TRBD2 is a possible D gene (6 bases). The CDR3 has 12 residues. Germline V gene sequence: CDR1 SGHTA, CDR2 FQGNSA. The germline V and J ends were trimmed by 5 bases and 13 bases, with 18 bases remaining between them. The chain's CDR3 is CASSHSAGTSYF. CDR3 DNA: TGTGCCAGCAGCCACTCCGCAGGGACTTCCTACTTC. The entire variable domain, with the rest obtained from reference TRBV7-2 and TRBJ2-7, is as follows: GAGVSQSPSNKVTEKGKDVELRCDPISGHTALYWYRQSLGQGLEFLIYFQGNSAPDKSGLPSDRFSAERTGGSVSTLTIQRTQQEDSAVYLCASSHSAGTSYFGPGTRLTVT.

The chain couples TRBV30 to TRBJ2-1; D remains unclear. The CDR3 is 12 amino acids. Germline lookup yields CDR1 GTSNPN and CDR2 SVGIG (reference sequence). Trimming shortened V by 0 bases and J by 8 bases, and 8 bases separated the two germline ends. The CDR3 here is CAWSVRLHEQFF. CDR3 bases: TGTGCCTGGAGTGTACGTCTCCATGAGCAGTTCTTC.

Details on this clone: This may stem from a read error, because a much larger clone lies one nucleotide away. Other nucleotide sequences from this sample produce the same CDR3. J is TRBJ1-1 and V is TRBV4-2; D uncertain. Germline V gene sequence: CDR1 LGHNA, CDR2 YNFKEQ. The CDR3 is 14 residues long. CDR3 residues: CASSQVGQNTEAFF. The CDR3 coding sequence is TGTGCCAGCAGCCAAGTCGGGCAGAACACTGAAGCATTCTTT.

This clone was seen just once. V and J are TRBV5-1 and TRBJ1-2; 7 bases line up with TRBD1. Germline loops: CDR1 SGHRS, CDR2 YFSETQ. CDR3 size: 14 residues. V was clipped by 3 bases and J by 7 bases; unmatched bases: 9. As DNA, the CDR3 is TGCGCCAGCAGCTCTCCCGCCCAGGGGGGTGGCTACACCTTC. Residues: CASSSPAQGGGYTF.

The rearrangement links TRBV5-1 to TRBJ2-2; 8 bases match TRBD1. Trimming took 4 bases from V and 4 from J; bases not matched to a gene: 3. CDR1 is SGHRS, CDR2 YFSETQ, per germline. The CDR3 has 14 amino acids. Here the CDR3 reads CASSGQGGTGELFF. The DNA of the CDR3 is TGCGCCAGCAGCGGACAGGGCGGCACCGGGGAGCTGTTTTTT. The variable domain in full, with the rest retrieved from reference TRBV5-1 and TRBJ2-2, is KAGVTQTPRYLIKTRGQQVTLSCSPISGHRSVSWYQQTPGQGLQFLFEYFSETQRNKGNFPGRFSGRQFSNSRSEMNVSTLELGDSALYLCASSGQGGTGELFFGEGSRLTVL.

V usage is TRBV11-3 and J usage is TRBJ2-3; possibly TRBD1 or TRBD2 for D (5 bases each). Trimming took 4 bases from V and 2 from J, leaving 10 bases between them. The CDR3 consists of 14 residues. Germline loops: CDR1 SGHNT, CDR2 YENEEA. The CDR3 sequence is CASSWGTDTDTQYF. The CDR3 DNA is TGTGCCAGCAGCTGGGGGACGGACACAGATACGCAGTATTTT.